This T cell receptor beta chain comes out of a study of vaccination and CD4 T cells after COVID-19. Points from the study as a whole: In convalescent patients, 304 of 307 vaccine-specific clones were spike mono-reactive. Convalescent patient numbers were relatively low, with no early post-infection timepoints.

With regard to this clonotype: Its antigen is not identified.

The treatment was: roughly nine-day PBMC culture with coronavirus spike peptide pools or control peptides (ViraFEST assay). CD4+ T cells that had been cultured provided DNA sequenced with the Oncomine TCR Beta short-read assay. The authors extracted genomic DNA from cultured CD4+ T cells. TCRdb processed the PCR reads anew with MiXCR; each CDR3 protein has one entry. The table shows fewer than 5,000 distinct CDR3 sequences, with 21% occurring only once. This CDR3 has 17 residues. V was clipped by 0 bases and J by 5 bases, with 23 bases between them. Germline-derived CDR1 and CDR2 are DFQATT and SNEGSKA (reference sequence).

The origin of this receptor is a human donor who had recovered from COVID-19. Sequencing was carried out using CD4+ T cells from blood, cultured in vitro. The rearrangement joins TRBV20-1 to TRBJ2-7; D is uncertain. As DNA, the CDR3 is TGCAGTGCTAGAGATCTAGTGGCTAAAGTCTTCCGAGACGAGCAGTACTTC. Its translation: CSARDLVAKVFRDEQYF.